This T cell receptor (beta chain) was captured in a study of T cells in Graves' hyperthyroidism and ophthalmopathy. Study-level points and caveats: Also found in blood were most expanded thyroid clonotypes above 0.001.

This clonotype came up many times. Its antigen remains unknown. Disease duration was under 3 months in the ophthalmopathy patients, who also had a Clinical Activity Score of at least 3 and a NOSPECS grade of at least 4. Investigators excluded patients with uncontrolled infection, other autoimmune disease, pregnancy or lactation. Source material for PBMCs was more than 7.5 ml fresh peripheral blood. RNA transcripts were the template for amplifying TCR beta CDR3 regions. HTBI primers drove first-round RT-PCR of the TCR CDR3. Via MiXCR, TCRdb re-called the multiplex PCR reads, giving one row per CDR3 protein. The sample includes 700,000 or so distinct CDR3 sequences, about 14% of them seen just once. This sequence originates from a woman aged 45-65 years with Graves' ophthalmopathy. Sequences were obtained from blood.

DNA for the CDR3: TGTGCCAGCAGTTTACGGGGACATGGCTACACCTTC. This encodes CASSLRGHGYTF. The chain joins TRBV28 to TRBJ1-2; the D gene is possibly TRBD1 (5 bases). The CDR3 is 12 amino acids. Germline V lookup: CDR1 MDHEN, CDR2 SYDVKM. Trimming took 2 bases from V and 6 from J, leaving 7 bases between them.